The rows below give T cell receptor beta chains drawn from one sample of a study of T cells in Graves' hyperthyroidism and ophthalmopathy. TCRdb fed the multiplex PCR reads into MiXCR, producing one record per CDR3 protein. This sample has hundreds of thousands of distinct CDR3 sequences, with approximately 14% found just once. The source material was blood. Every receptor here comes from a woman younger than 45 with Graves' hyperthyroidism that later progressed to Graves' ophthalmopathy. The CDR3 runs from the conserved cysteine through the conserved F or W. The D gene is left open where the match is weak.

- TRBV4-1 CASSQGRVGRGVREQYF
TRBD1 TRBV30 CAWTGTDYEQYF
- TRBV7-2 CASSSPPGALYGYTF
TRBD2 TRBV11-3 CASSLGRVAGGVTQYF
- TRBV28 CASSLLARADEKLFF
- TRBV30 CACTSLGRNNSPLHF
TRBD2 TRBV7-3 CASSVGTTENGELFF
- TRBV7-9 CASSPPASTEQSYNEQFF
TRBD2 TRBV4-2 CASSQDTGLAESTDTQYF
- TRBV9 CASSVERGSNTGELFF
- TRBV28 CASTQLRVEGYTF